This TCR beta chain emerged from a study of T cells in localized non-small cell lung cancer. Measured with immunoSEQ multiplex PCR; TCRdb has only the in-frame clones, and not every one. The table lists some 78,000 clones, roughly 86% of them singletons. A note on this clone: Its antigen is still unknown.

Study conclusions and caveats: Uninvolved nearby lung showed the greatest T cell clonality, exceeding that found in tumor. Because sequencing included only one region (of the tumor), heterogeneity remains possible.

Germline V gene lookup returns CDR1 SEHNR and CDR2 FQNEAQ (reference sequence). Trimming took off 6 bases at V and 5 bases at J, with 10 bases between the two ends. The CDR3 sequence is 13 residues long. This specimen consisted of peripheral blood, obtained before any cancer treatment. The clonotype originates from a man between 40 and 70 years old with stage I lung adenocarcinoma. The V gene is TRBV7-9, the J gene TRBJ2-2; D is uncertain. The CDR3, as DNA: TGTGCCAGCAGAGGTGGTGTAACCGGGGAGCTGTTTTTT. Translating gives CASRGGVTGELFF.